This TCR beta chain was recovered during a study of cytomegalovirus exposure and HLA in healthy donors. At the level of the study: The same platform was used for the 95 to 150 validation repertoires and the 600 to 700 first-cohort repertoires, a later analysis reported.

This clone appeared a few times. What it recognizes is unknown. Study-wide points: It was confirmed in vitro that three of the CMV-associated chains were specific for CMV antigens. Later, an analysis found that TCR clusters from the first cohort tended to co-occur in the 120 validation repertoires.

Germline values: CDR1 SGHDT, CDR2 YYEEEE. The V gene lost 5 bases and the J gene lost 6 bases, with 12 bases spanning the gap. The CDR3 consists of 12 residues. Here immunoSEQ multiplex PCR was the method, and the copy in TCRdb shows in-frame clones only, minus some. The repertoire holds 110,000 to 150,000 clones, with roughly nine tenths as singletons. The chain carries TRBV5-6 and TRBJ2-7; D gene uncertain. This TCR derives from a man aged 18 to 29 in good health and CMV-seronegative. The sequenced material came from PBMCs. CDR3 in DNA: TGTGCCAGCAGTTCTATGCGAGTCGAGCAGTACTTC. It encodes CASSSMRVEQYF.